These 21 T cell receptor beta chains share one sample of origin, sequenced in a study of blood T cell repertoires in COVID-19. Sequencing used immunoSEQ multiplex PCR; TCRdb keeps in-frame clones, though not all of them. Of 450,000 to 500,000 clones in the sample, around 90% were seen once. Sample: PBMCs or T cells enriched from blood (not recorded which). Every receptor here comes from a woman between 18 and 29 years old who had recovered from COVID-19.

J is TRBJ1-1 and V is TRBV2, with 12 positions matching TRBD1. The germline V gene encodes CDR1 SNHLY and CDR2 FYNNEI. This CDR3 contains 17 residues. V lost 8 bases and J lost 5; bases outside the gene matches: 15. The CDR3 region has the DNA TGTGCCAGCGATATAGAAGGGACAGGGGGCTTAGGGACTGAAGCTTTCTTT. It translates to CASDIEGTGGLGTEAFF.

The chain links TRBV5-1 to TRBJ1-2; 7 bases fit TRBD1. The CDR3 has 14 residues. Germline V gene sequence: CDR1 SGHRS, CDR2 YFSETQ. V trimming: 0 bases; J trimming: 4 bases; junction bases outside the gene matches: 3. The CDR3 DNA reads TGCGCCAGCAGCTTGGTGGACAGGAGCTATGGCTACACCTTC. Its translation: CASSLVDRSYGYTF.

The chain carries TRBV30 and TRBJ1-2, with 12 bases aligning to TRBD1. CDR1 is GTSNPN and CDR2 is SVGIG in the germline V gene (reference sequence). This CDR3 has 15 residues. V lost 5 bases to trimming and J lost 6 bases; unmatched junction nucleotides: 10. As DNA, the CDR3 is TGTGCCTGGCAGAACCAGGGACAGGGGGCGAATGGCTACACCTTC. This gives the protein CAWQNQGQGANGYTF.

Here the CDR3 DNA reads TGTGCCAGCAGTTACTTGGGGGCTCCTAATGAAAAACTGTTTTTT. The encoded protein is CASSYLGAPNEKLFF. The genes are TRBV6-5 and TRBJ1-4, with D maybe TRBD1 (6 bases). This CDR3 is built from 15 residues. V was clipped by 1 base and J by 3 bases, with 9 bases between them. Looked up from germline, CDR1 is MNHEY and CDR2 is SVGAGI.

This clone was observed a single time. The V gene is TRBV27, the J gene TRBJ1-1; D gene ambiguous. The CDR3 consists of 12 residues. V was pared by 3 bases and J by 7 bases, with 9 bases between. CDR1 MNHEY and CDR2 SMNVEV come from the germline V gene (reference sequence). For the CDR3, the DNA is TGTGCCAGCAGTTTCGACATCCTTGAAGCTTTCTTT. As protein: CASSFDILEAFF.

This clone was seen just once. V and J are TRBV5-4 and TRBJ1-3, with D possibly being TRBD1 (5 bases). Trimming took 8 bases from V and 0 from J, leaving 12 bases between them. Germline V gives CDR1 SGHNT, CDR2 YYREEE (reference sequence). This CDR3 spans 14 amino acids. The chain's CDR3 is CASGQVGSGNTIYF. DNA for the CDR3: TGTGCCAGTGGACAAGTCGGCTCTGGAAACACCATATATTTT.

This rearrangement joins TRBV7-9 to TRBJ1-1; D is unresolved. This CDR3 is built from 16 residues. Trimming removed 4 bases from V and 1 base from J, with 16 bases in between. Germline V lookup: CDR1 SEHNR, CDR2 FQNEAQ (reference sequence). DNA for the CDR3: TGTGCCAGCAGCTCTCTTTGGGAGGGCCCGAACACTGAAGCTTTCTTT. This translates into CASSSLWEGPNTEAFF.

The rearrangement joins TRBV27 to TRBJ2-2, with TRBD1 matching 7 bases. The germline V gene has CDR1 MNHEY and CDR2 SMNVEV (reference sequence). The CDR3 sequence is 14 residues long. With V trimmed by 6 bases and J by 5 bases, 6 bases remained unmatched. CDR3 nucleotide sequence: TGTGCCAGCAGAGGGCAGGGGGTGACCGGGGAGCTGTTTTTT. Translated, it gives CASRGQGVTGELFF.

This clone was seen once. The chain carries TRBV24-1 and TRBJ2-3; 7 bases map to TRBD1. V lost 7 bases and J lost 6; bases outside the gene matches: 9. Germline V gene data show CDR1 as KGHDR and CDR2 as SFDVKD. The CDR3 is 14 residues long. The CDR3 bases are TGTGCCACCAGCGGCGACAGGGCTCAGGATACGCAGTATTTT. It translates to CATSGDRAQDTQYF.

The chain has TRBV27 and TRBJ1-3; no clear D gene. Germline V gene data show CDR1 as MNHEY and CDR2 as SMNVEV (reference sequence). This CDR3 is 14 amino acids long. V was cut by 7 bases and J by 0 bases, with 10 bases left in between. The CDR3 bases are TGTGCCAGCAAGAGTGTAAGCTCTGGAAACACCATATATTTT. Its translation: CASKSVSSGNTIYF.

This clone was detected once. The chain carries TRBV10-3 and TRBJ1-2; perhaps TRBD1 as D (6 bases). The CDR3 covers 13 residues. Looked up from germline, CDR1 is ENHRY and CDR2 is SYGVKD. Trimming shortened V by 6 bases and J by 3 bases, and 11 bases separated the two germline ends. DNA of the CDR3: TGTGCCATCAGAGGGGGGGATGACTATGGCTACACCTTC. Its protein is CAIRGGDDYGYTF.

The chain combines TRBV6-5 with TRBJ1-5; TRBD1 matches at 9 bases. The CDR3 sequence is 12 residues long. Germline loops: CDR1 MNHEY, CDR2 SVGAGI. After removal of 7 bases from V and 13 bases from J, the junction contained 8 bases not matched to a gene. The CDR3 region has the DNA TGTGCCAGCACCCCCGGGGGACAGGGTCAGCATTTT. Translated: CASTPGGQGQHF.

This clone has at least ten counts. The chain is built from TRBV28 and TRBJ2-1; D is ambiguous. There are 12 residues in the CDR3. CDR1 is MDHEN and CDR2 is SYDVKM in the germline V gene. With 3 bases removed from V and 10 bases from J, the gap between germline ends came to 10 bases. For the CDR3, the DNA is TGTGCCAGCAGTTTGATGAGTACGGAGCAGTTCTTC. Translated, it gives CASSLMSTEQFF. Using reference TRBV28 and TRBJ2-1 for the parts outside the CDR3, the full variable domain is DVKVTQSSRYLVKRTGEKVFLECVQDMDHENMFWYRQDPGLGLRLIYFSYDVKMKEKGDIPEGYSVSREKKERFSLILESASTNQTSMYLCASSLMSTEQFFGPGTRLTVL.

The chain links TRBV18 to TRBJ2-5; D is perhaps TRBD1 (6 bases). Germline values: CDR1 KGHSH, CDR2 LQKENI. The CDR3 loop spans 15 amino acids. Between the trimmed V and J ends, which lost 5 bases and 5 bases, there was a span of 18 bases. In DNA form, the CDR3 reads TGTGCCAGCTCATGGAAGACAGGAGGTGAGGAGACCCAGTACTTC. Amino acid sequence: CASSWKTGGEETQYF.

The CDR3 here is CASSRLPDIFQETQYF. The CDR3 DNA reads as TGCGCCAGCAGCCGTCTCCCGGACATCTTCCAAGAGACCCAGTACTTC. The rearrangement uses TRBV4-1 and TRBJ2-5; TRBD1 might be the D (5 bases). Germline lookup yields CDR1 MGHRA and CDR2 YSYEKL. The CDR3 is made up of 16 amino acids. V dropped 4 bases and J dropped 1 base, with 16 bases sitting between them.

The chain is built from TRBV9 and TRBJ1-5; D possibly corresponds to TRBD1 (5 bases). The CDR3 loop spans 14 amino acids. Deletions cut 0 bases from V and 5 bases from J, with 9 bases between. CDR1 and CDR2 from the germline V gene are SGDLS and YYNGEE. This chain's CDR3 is CASSVGGEDQPQHF. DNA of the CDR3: TGTGCCAGCAGCGTAGGGGGGGAGGATCAGCCCCAGCATTTT.

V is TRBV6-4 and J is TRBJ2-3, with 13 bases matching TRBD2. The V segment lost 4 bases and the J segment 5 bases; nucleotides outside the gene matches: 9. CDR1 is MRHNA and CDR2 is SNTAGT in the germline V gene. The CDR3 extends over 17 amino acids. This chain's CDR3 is CASSVLTSGGPRDTQYF. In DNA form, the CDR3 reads TGTGCCAGCAGTGTCTTGACTAGCGGGGGGCCTAGAGATACGCAGTATTTT.

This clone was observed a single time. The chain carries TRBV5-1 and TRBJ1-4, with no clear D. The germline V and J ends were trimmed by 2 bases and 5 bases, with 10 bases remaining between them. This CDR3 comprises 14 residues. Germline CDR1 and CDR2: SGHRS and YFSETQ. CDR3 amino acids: CASSLLPPNEKLFF. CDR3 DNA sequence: TGCGCCAGCAGCTTACTCCCCCCAAATGAAAAACTGTTTTTT.

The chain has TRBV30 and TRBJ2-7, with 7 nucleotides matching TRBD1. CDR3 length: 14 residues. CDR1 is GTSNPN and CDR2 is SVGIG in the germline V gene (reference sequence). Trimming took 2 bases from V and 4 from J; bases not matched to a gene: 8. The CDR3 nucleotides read TGTGCCTGGAGTCCGTGGGGGACAGCATACGAGCAGTACTTC. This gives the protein CAWSPWGTAYEQYF. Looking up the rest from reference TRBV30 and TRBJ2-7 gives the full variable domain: SQTIHQWPATLVQPVGSPLSLECTVEGTSNPNLYWYRQAAGRGLQLLFYSVGIGQISSEVPQNLSASRPQDRQFILSSKKLLLSDSGFYLCAWSPWGTAYEQYFGPGTRLTVT.

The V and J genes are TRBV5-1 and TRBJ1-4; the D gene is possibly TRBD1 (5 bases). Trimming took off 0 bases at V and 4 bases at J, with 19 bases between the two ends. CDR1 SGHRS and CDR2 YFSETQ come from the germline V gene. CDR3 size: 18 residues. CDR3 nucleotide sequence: TGCGCCAGCAGCTTGGAGCCGGGGGGTACCGAAAGTAATGAAAAACTGTTTTTT. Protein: CASSLEPGGTESNEKLFF. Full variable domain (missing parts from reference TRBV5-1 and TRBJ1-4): KAGVTQTPRYLIKTRGQQVTLSCSPISGHRSVSWYQQTPGQGLQFLFEYFSETQRNKGNFPGRFSGRQFSNSRSEMNVSTLELGDSALYLCASSLEPGGTESNEKLFFGSGTQLSVL.

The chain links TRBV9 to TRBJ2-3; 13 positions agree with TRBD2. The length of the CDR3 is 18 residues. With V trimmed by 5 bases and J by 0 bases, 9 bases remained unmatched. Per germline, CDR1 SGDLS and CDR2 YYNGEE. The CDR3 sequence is CASSVTSGGVTSTDTQYF. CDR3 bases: TGTGCCAGCAGTGTTACTAGCGGGGGGGTTACTAGCACAGATACGCAGTATTTT.